A single sample is the source of the 29 T cell receptor beta chains below, sequenced in a study of blood T cell repertoires in COVID-19. Here immunoSEQ multiplex PCR was the method, and the copy in TCRdb shows in-frame clones only, minus some. The sample has about 270,000 clones, approximately 92% seen once. The sequencing sample was made of peripheral blood. These receptor sequences come from a person aged 18 to 35 with COVID-19, enrolled during active disease.

The genes are TRBV4-2 and TRBJ1-2, with 7 bases matching TRBD1. V was pared by 4 bases and J by 6 bases, with 11 bases of the junction left unmatched. The length of the CDR3 is 15 residues. Germline CDR1 is LGHNA and CDR2 is YNFKEQ. The CDR3: CASSPLLDRVDGYTF. The CDR3 DNA is TGTGCCAGCAGCCCTCTCCTTGACAGGGTAGATGGCTACACCTTC.

The CDR3 sequence is CSPGTPNKPGEQYF. Written as DNA, the CDR3 is TGTTCGCCAGGGACTCCGAATAAACCGGGTGAGCAGTACTTC. The genes are TRBV27 and TRBJ2-7; tentatively, D is TRBD2 (6 bases). Germline V gives CDR1 MNHEY, CDR2 SMNVEV (reference sequence). CDR3 length: 14 amino acids.

With regard to this clone: It is unclear where the CDR3 begins or ends on the DNA, so no DNA is shown, and the CDR3 is as TCRdb lists it. This chain uses TRBV14 with TRBJ2-6; TRBD2, the table's D call, was not compared with the DNA. CDR1 is SGHDN and CDR2 is FVKESK in the germline V gene. Including both end residues, the CDR3 is 18 amino acids long. CDR3: CASSQESPDVPGANVLTF.

The V and J genes are TRBV7-6 and TRBJ2-2; possibly TRBD2 for D (6 bases). Per germline, CDR1 SGHVS and CDR2 FNYEAQ. The CDR3 consists of 14 residues. With 8 bases removed from V and 4 bases from J, the gap between germline ends came to 14 bases. The CDR3 DNA reads as TGTGCCAGCCTCCCAGGAGGGTCCACCGGGGAGCTGTTTTTT. Its translation: CASLPGGSTGELFF.

This chain connects TRBV6-5 to TRBJ2-7, with 10 bases identical to TRBD2. CDR1 and CDR2 from the germline V gene are MNHEY and SVGAGI. The length of the CDR3 is 14 residues. V was clipped by 4 bases and J by 2 bases; unmatched bases: 2. The CDR3 sequence: CASSLLAGTYEQYF. For the CDR3, the DNA is TGTGCCAGCAGTTTACTAGCGGGAACCTACGAGCAGTACTTC.

This clone was seen more than once but under ten times. The rearrangement uses TRBV25-1 and TRBJ1-6; D call uncertain. The CDR3 runs to 12 residues. The germline V gene has CDR1 MGHDK and CDR2 SYGVNS. Deletions cut 4 bases from V and 14 bases from J, with 12 bases between. The CDR3 sequence: CASSGLQLTLHF. Written as DNA, the CDR3 is TGTGCCAGCAGTGGGTTACAGCTAACCCTCCACTTT.

The chain employs TRBV7-3 and TRBJ2-2, with D possibly matching TRBD2 (5 bases). This CDR3 region has 16 residues. CDR1 and CDR2 from the germline V gene are SGHTA and FQGTGA. The V end was cut by 4 bases, the J end by 3 bases, with 15 bases between. CDR3 coding DNA: TGTGCCAGCAGCTCCTTCGAGGGTTTGGACACCGGGGAGCTGTTTTTT. It encodes CASSSFEGLDTGELFF.

The genes are TRBV6-1 and TRBJ2-7, with 10 bases matching TRBD2. The germline CDR1 and CDR2 sequences are MNHNS and SASEGT. The CDR3 runs to 15 residues. V gave up 6 bases and J gave up 1 base; unmatched junction bases: 6. Here the CDR3 DNA reads TGTGCCAGCAGCGTCCGACTAGCGGGTTCCTACGAGCAGTACTTC. Translating it yields CASSVRLAGSYEQYF.

CDR3 region: CASSQGGSGETQYF. CDR3 coding DNA: TGCGCCAGCAGCCAAGGGGGAAGCGGAGAGACCCAGTACTTC. The chain uses TRBV4-1 and TRBJ2-5; perhaps TRBD2 as D (5 bases). Deletions cut 1 base from V and 4 bases from J, with 10 bases between. The CDR3 is 14 amino acids. Germline CDR1 is MGHRA and CDR2 is YSYEKL.

V usage is TRBV5-6 and J usage is TRBJ1-5; perhaps TRBD1 as D (5 bases). Germline V gene sequence: CDR1 SGHDT, CDR2 YYEEEE. This CDR3 is 16 amino acids long. V was cut by 2 bases and J by 2 bases, with 14 bases left in between. This chain's CDR3 is CASSFRGSGGNQPQHF. The CDR3 nucleotides read TGTGCCAGCAGCTTCCGGGGGTCGGGTGGCAATCAGCCCCAGCATTTT. The full variable domain, rest sourced from reference TRBV5-6 and TRBJ1-5, is DAGVTQSPTHLIKTRGQQVTLRCSPKSGHDTVSWYQQALGQGPQFIFQYYEEEERQRGNFPDRFSGHQFPNYSSELNVNALLLGDSALYLCASSFRGSGGNQPQHFGDGTRLSIL.

This clone has only one observation. The chain couples TRBV10-3 to TRBJ1-5, with D tentatively TRBD1 (6 bases). This CDR3 spans 15 amino acids. CDR1 ENHRY and CDR2 SYGVKD come from the germline V gene. The germline V and J ends were trimmed by 6 bases and 0 bases, with 12 bases remaining between them. Written as DNA, the CDR3 is TGTGCCATCAGCCCTAACAGGGTTAGCAATCAGCCCCAGCATTTT. Protein sequence: CAISPNRVSNQPQHF.

V is TRBV7-7 and J is TRBJ1-4; 8 bases match TRBD1. CDR1 and CDR2 (germline): SSHAT, FNYEAQ (reference sequence). V shed 6 bases and J 5 bases; nucleotides not matched to a gene: 8. The CDR3 is 15 residues long. CDR3: CASRRQQGGNEKLFF. The CDR3, as DNA: TGTGCCAGCAGACGCCAACAGGGGGGAAATGAAAAACTGTTTTTT.

The chain carries TRBV19 and TRBJ2-1, with TRBD1 identical over 10 bases. Trimming took 7 bases from V and 4 from J; bases not matched to a gene: 4. This CDR3 region has 14 residues. Per the germline V gene, CDR1 is LNHDA and CDR2 is SQIVND (reference sequence). Here the CDR3 reads CASTGDRGYNEQFF. In nucleotides, the CDR3 is TGTGCCAGTACGGGGGACAGGGGATACAATGAGCAGTTCTTC.

The gene calls are TRBV10-3 and TRBJ1-5; perhaps TRBD1 as D (5 bases). The CDR3 has 13 residues. V was pared by 5 bases and J by 3 bases, with 8 bases between. Germline CDR1 is ENHRY and CDR2 is SYGVKD. This CDR3 reads CAISSTDNQPQHF. CDR3 sequence (DNA): TGTGCCATCAGTTCGACAGACAATCAGCCCCAGCATTTT.

This clone came up a few times. The chain recombines TRBV6-1 with TRBJ1-1; D might be TRBD1 (6 bases). This CDR3 spans 15 amino acids. Looked up from germline, CDR1 is MNHNS and CDR2 is SASEGT. Trimming pared 0 bases from V and 6 bases from J, leaving 14 bases between. CDR3: CASSEAGAEPAEAFF. The CDR3 coding sequence is TGTGCCAGCAGTGAAGCGGGGGCCGAACCCGCTGAAGCTTTCTTT.

The chain couples TRBV7-2 to TRBJ2-3, with TRBD2 matching 8 bases. This CDR3 spans 16 amino acids. After removal of 2 bases from V and 6 bases from J, the junction contained 10 bases not matched to a gene. CDR1 is SGHTA and CDR2 is FQGNSA in the germline V gene. The CDR3 region is CASSLSLAGPGDTQYF. The CDR3 coding sequence is TGTGCCAGCAGCTTAAGCCTAGCGGGCCCCGGGGATACGCAGTATTTT.

The V and J genes are TRBV5-6 and TRBJ2-2; 9 bases align to TRBD2. This CDR3 is built from 14 residues. Per the germline V gene, CDR1 is SGHDT and CDR2 is YYEEEE. The V segment lost 5 bases and the J segment 7 bases; nucleotides outside the gene matches: 6. CDR3 loop: CASRIAGVIGELFF. The CDR3 bases are TGTGCCAGCAGGATAGCGGGAGTGATCGGGGAGCTGTTTTTT.

The V and J genes are TRBV2 and TRBJ2-7; 7 nucleotides align to TRBD1. J gave up 0 bases and V 8 bases, and 10 bases lay outside the gene matches. The CDR3 has 15 residues. Looked up from germline, CDR1 is SNHLY and CDR2 is FYNNEI. Written as DNA, the CDR3 is TGTGCCAGCGAGCCGGACAGGCCCCTCTCCTACGAGCAGTACTTC. It yields the protein CASEPDRPLSYEQYF. The variable domain in full, with the rest retrieved from reference TRBV2 and TRBJ2-7, is EPEVTQTPSHQVTQMGQEVILRCVPISNHLYFYWYRQILGQKVEFLVSFYNNEISEKSEIFDDQFSVERPDGSNFTLKIRSTKLEDSAMYFCASEPDRPLSYEQYFGPGTRLTVT.

The chain couples TRBV12-3 or TRBV12-4 to TRBJ1-2; no clear D gene. This CDR3 is 12 amino acids long. The V gene lost 3 bases and the J gene lost 8 bases, with 10 bases spanning the gap. The CDR3 bases are TGTGCCAGCAGTTTTATTCCCGGGGGCTACACCTTC. Protein sequence: CASSFIPGGYTF.

CDR3 DNA: TGTGCCAGCAGTTACATTGGGGCCCCCTACGAGCAGTACTTC. This encodes CASSYIGAPYEQYF. The rearrangement links TRBV6-2 or TRBV6-3 to TRBJ2-7; possibly TRBD1 for D (5 bases). The V gene's germline CDR1 is MNHEY and CDR2 SVGEGT. Trimming took 2 bases from V and 2 from J, leaving 10 bases between them. This CDR3 spans 14 amino acids.

This clone has only one observation. The J gene is TRBJ1-1, the V gene TRBV9; 8 bases agree with TRBD1. Germline CDR1 and CDR2: SGDLS and YYNGEE. V was pared by 4 bases and J by 4 bases, with 9 bases of the junction left unmatched. The CDR3 consists of 15 residues. This CDR3 is CASSPRTGKGTEAFF. The DNA for the CDR3 is TGTGCCAGCAGCCCGCGGACAGGGAAGGGCACTGAAGCTTTCTTT.

The chain is built from TRBV3-1 (or the pseudogene TRBV3-2) and TRBJ2-7; TRBD2 matches at 10 bases. The CDR3 loop spans 15 amino acids. CDR1 is LGHDT and CDR2 is YNNKEL in the germline V gene (reference sequence). The V and J ends lost 6 bases and 5 bases, in that order; junction bases with no gene match: 10. CDR3 in amino acids: CASSFRGSGRDEQYF. CDR3 coding DNA: TGTGCCAGCAGTTTCCGCGGGAGCGGGAGGGACGAGCAGTACTTC.

J is TRBJ2-7 and V is TRBV27; D perhaps matches TRBD1 (6 bases). V was cut by 6 bases and J by 2 bases, with 14 bases left in between. The CDR3 length is 14 residues. Germline V CDR1 and CDR2: MNHEY, SMNVEV (reference sequence). The chain's CDR3 is CASSAGTRPYEQYF. In nucleotides, the CDR3 is TGTGCCAGCAGCGCCGGGACACGACCCTACGAGCAGTACTTC.

The chain carries TRBV27 and TRBJ2-7; 7 bases align to TRBD1. Per germline, CDR1 MNHEY and CDR2 SMNVEV (reference sequence). This CDR3 is built from 13 residues. V shed 4 bases and J 5 bases; nucleotides not matched to a gene: 5. The CDR3 DNA follows: TGTGCCAGCAGTTCTACAGGGGTACACGAGCAGTACTTC. Translated, it gives CASSSTGVHEQYF.

This clone came up once. The chain joins TRBV9 to TRBJ2-1; 11 bases are shared with TRBD2. The CDR3 covers 16 residues. Germline CDR1 reads SGDLS; CDR2 reads YYNGEE. J lost 4 bases, V lost 2 bases, and 5 bases had no gene match. This CDR3 is CASSVATSGGYNEQFF. Here the CDR3 DNA reads TGTGCCAGCAGCGTGGCAACTAGCGGGGGATACAATGAGCAGTTCTTC.

The chain carries TRBV7-3 and TRBJ2-3; weak D call: TRBD1 (5 bases). Germline CDR1 reads SGHTA; CDR2 reads FQGTGA. Trimming took 1 base from V and 5 from J, leaving 7 bases between them. This CDR3 contains 13 residues. The CDR3 protein is CASSLNRGDTQYF. CDR3 DNA sequence: TGTGCCAGCAGCTTAAATAGGGGAGATACGCAGTATTTT.

This clone came up once. The gene calls are TRBV3-1 (or the pseudogene TRBV3-2) and TRBJ2-2; tentative D call: TRBD2 (6 bases). Germline V gene sequence: CDR1 LGHDT, CDR2 YNNKEL (reference sequence). CDR3 size: 16 residues. V was pared by 4 bases and J by 3 bases, with 15 bases between. CDR3 in DNA: TGTGCCAGCAGCCCTCACCCGGGACTCTACACCGGGGAGCTGTTTTTT. This codes for CASSPHPGLYTGELFF.

The J gene is TRBJ1-3, the V gene TRBV3-1 (or the pseudogene TRBV3-2); TRBD1 aligns across 9 bases. The CDR3 loop spans 16 amino acids. Germline V gene data show CDR1 as LGHDT and CDR2 as YNNKEL (reference sequence). V shed 1 base and J 4 bases; nucleotides not matched to a gene: 5. The CDR3 sequence: CASSQAWTGEGNTIYF. Here the CDR3 DNA reads TGTGCCAGCAGCCAAGCCTGGACAGGGGAGGGAAACACCATATATTTT.

The chain has TRBV30 and TRBJ1-1; 8 bases agree with TRBD1. The CDR3 covers 16 residues. After removal of 3 bases from V and 0 bases from J, the junction contained 9 bases not matched to a gene. Germline CDR1 is GTSNPN and CDR2 is SVGIG (reference sequence). The CDR3 region has the DNA TGTGCCTGGAGCGAGGGCTGGACAGGGATGAACACTGAAGCTTTCTTT. It specifies CAWSEGWTGMNTEAFF.